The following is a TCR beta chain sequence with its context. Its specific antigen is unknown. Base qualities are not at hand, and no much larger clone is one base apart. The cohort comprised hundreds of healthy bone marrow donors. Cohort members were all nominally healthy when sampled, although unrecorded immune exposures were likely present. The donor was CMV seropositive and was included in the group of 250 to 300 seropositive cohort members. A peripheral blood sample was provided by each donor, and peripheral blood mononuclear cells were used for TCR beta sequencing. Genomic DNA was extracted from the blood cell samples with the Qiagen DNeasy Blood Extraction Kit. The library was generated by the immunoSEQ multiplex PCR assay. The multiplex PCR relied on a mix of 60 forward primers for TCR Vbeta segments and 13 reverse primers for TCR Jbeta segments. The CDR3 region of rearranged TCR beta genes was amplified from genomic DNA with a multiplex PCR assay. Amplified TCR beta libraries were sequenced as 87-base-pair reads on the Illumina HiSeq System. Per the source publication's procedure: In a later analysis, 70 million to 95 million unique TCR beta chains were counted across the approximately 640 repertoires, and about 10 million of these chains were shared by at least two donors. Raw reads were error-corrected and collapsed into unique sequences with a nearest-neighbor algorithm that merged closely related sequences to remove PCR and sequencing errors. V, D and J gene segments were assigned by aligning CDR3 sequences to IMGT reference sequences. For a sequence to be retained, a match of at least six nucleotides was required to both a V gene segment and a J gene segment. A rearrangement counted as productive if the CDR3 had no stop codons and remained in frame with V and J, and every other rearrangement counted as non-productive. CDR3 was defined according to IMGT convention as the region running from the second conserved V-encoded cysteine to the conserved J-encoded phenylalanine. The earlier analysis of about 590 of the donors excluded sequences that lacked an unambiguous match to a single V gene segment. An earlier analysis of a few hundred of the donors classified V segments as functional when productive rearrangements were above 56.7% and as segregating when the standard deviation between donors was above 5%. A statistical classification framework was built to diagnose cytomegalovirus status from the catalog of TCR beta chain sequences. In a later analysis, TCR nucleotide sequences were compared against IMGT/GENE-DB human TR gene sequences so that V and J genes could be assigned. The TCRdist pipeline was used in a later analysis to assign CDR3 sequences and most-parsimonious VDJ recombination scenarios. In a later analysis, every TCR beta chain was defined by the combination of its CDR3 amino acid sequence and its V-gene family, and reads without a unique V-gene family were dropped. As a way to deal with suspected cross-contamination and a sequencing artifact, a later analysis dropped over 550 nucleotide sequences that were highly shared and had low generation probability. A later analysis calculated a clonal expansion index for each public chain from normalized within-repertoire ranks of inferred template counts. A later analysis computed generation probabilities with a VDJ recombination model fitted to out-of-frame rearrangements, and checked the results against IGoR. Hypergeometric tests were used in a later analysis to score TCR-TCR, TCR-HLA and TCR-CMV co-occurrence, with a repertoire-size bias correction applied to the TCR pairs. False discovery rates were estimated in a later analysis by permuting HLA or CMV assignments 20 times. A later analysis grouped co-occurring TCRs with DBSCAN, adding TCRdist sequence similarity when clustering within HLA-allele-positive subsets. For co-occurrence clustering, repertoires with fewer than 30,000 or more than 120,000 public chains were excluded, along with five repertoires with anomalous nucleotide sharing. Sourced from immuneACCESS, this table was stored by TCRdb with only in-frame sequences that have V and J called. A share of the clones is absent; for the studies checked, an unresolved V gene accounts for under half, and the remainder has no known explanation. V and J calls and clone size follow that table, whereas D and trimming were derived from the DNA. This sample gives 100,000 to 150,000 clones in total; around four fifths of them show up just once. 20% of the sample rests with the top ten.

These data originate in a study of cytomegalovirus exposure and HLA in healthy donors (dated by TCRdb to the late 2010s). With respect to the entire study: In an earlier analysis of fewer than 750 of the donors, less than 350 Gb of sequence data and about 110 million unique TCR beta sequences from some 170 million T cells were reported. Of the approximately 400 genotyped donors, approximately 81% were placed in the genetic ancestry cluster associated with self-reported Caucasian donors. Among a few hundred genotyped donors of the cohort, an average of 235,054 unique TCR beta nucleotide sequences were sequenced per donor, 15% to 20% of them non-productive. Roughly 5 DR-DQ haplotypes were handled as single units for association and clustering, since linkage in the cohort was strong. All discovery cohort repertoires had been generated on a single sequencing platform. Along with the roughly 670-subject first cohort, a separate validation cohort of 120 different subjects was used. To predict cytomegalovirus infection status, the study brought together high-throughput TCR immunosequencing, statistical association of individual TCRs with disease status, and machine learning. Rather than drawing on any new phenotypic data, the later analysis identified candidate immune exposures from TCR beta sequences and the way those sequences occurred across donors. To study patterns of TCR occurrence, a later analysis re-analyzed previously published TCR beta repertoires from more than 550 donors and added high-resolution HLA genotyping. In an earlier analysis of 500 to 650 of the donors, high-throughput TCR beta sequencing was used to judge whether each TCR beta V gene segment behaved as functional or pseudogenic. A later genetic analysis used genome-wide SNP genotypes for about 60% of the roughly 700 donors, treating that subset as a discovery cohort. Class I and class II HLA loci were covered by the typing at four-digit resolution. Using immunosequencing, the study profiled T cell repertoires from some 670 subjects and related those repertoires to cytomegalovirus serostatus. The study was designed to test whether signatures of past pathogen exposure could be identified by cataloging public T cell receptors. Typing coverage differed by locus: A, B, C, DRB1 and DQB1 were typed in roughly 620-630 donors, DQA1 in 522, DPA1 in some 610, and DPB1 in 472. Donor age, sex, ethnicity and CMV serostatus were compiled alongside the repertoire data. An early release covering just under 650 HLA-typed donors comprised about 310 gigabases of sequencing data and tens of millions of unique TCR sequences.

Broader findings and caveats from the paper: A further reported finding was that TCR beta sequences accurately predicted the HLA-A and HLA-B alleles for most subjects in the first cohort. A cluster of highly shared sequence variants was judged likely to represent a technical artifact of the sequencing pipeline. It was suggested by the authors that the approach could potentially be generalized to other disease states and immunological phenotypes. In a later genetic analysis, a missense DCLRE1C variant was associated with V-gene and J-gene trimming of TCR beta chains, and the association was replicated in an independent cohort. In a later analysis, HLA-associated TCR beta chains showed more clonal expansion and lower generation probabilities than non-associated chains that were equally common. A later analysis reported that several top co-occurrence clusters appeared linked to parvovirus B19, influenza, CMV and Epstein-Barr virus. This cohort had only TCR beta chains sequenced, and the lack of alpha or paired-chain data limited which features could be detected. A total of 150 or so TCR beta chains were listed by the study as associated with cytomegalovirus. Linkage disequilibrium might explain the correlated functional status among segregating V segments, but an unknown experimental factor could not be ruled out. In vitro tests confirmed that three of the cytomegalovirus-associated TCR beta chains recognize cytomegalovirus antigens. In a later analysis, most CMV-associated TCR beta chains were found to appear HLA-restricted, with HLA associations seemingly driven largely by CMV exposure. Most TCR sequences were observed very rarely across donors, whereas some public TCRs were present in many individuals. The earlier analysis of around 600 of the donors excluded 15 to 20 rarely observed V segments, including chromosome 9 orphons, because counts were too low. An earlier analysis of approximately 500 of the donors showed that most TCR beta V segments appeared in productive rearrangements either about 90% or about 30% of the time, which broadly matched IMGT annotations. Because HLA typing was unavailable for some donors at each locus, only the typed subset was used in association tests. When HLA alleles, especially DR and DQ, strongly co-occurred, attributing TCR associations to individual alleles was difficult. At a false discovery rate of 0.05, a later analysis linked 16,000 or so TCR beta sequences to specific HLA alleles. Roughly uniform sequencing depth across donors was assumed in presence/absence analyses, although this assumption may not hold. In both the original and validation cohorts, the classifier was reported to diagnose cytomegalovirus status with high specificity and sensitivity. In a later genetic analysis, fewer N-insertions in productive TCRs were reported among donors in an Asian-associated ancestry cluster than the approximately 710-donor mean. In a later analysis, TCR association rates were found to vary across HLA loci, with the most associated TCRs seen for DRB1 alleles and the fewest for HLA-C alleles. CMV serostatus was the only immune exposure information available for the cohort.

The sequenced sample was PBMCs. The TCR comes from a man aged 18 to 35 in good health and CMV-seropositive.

The CDR3 in this case is CAWRRLGEDNNEQFF. The DNA sequence is TGTGCCTGGAGGAGACTGGGGGAGGACAACAATGAGCAGTTCTTC. The chain is assembled from TRBV30 and TRBJ2-1, and perhaps TRBD2 as D gene, on 6 matching bases. From its cysteine to its phenylalanine, the CDR3 spans 15 amino acids. The sequence is cut down to CDR3 DNA, 45 bases in frame from base 1. As encoded in the germline V gene (reference sequence), CDR1 is GTSNPN while CDR2 is SVGIG. The junction shows trimming of 3 bases on V and 5 bases on J, plus 17 bases between the germline ends.